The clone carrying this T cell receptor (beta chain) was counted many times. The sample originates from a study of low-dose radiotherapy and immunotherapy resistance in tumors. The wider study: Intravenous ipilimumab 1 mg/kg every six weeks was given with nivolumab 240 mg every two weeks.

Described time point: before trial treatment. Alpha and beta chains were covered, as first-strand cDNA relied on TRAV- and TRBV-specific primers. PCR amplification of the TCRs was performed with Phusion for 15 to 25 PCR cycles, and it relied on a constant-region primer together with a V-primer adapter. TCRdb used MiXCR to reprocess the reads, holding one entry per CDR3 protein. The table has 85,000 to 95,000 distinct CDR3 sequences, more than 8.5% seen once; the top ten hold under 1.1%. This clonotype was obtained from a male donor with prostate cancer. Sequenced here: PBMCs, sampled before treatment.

The CDR3 DNA reads TGTGCCAGCAGTCCGAACGGTTCACCCCTCCACTTT. As protein: CASSPNGSPLHF. The rearrangement links TRBV28 to TRBJ1-6; D remains ambiguous. Looked up from germline, CDR1 is MDHEN and CDR2 is SYDVKM. V was cut by 5 bases and J by 9 bases, with 8 bases left in between. CDR3 size: 12 residues.